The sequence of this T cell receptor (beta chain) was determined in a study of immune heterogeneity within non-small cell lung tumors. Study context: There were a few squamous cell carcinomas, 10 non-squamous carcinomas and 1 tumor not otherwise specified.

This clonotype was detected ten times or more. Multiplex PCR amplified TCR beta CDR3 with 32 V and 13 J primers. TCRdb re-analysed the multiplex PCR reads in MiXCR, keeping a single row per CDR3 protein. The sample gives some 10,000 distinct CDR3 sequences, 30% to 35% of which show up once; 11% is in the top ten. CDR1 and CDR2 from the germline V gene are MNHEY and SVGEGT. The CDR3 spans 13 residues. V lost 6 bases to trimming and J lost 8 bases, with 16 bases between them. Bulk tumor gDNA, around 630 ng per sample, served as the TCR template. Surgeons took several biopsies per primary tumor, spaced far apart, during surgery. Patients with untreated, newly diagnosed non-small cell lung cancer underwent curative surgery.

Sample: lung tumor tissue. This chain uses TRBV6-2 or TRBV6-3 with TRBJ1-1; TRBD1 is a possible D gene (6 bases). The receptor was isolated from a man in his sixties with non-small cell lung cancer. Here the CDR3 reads CASSPTGPNEAFF. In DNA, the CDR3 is TGTGCCAGCAGCCCGACAGGCCCTAACGAAGCTTTCTTT.